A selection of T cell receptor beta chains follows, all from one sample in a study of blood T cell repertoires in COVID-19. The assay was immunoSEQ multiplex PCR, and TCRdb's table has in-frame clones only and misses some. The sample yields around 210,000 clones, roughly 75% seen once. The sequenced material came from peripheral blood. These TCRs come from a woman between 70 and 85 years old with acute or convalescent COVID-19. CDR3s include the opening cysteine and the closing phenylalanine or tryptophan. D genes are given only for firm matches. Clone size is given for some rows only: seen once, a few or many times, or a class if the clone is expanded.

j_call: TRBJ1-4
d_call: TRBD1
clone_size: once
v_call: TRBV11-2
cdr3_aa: CASSLTGRNEKLFF
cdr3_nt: TGTGCCAGCAGCCTGACAGGGAGGAATGAAAAACTGTTTTTT

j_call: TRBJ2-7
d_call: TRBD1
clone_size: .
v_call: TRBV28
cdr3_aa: CASSWGRGLSEQYF
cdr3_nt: TGTGCCAGCAGCTGGGGCAGGGGGTTGAGCGAGCAGTACTTC

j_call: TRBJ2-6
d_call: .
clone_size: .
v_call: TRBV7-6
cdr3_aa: CASSFGGLSGANVLTF
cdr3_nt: TGTGCCAGCAGCTTTGGCGGGTTATCTGGGGCCAACGTCCTGACTTTC

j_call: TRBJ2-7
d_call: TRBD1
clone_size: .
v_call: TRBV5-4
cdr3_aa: CASSRLTPGQHYEQYF
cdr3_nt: TGTGCCAGCAGCCGCTTAACACCGGGACAGCACTACGAGCAGTACTTC

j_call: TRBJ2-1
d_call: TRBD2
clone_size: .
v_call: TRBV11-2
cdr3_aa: CASSLAAGGFNEQFF
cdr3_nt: TGTGCCAGCAGCTTAGCGGCGGGAGGGTTCAATGAGCAGTTCTTC

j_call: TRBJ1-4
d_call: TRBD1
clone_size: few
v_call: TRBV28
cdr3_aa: CASRDRQGTEKLFF
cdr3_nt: TGTGCCAGCAGGGACAGACAGGGGACGGAAAAACTGTTTTTT

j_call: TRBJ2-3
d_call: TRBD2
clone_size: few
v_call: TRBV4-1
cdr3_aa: CASSQAVLAGRRGGDTQYF
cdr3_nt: TGCGCCAGCAGCCAAGCGGTGCTAGCGGGAAGAAGGGGTGGAGATACGCAGTATTTT

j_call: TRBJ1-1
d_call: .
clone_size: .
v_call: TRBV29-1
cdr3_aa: CSASEDTEAFF
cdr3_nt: TGCAGCGCTTCGGAGGACACTGAAGCTTTCTTT

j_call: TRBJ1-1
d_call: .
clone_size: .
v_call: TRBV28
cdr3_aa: CASSSVTLGKTEAFF
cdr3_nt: TGTGCCAGCAGTTCCGTGACACTCGGCAAGACTGAAGCTTTCTTT

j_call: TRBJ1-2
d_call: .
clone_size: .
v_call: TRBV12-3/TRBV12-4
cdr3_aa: CASSLGREGGYTF
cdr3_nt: TGTGCCAGCAGTTTGGGCAGGGAGGGCGGCTACACCTTC

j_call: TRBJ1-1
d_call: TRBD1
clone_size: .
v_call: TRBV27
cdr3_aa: CASSLRTGEGNTEAFF
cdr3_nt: TGTGCCAGCAGTCTCCGGACAGGGGAGGGGAACACTGAAGCTTTCTTT

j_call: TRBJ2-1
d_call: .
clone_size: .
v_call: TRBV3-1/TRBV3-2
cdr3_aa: CASSSLGAVSYNEQFF
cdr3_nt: TGTGCCAGCAGCAGCCTAGGTGCGGTCTCCTACAATGAGCAGTTCTTC

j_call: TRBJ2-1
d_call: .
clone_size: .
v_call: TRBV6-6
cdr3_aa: CASSPGLYNEQFF
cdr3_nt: TGTGCCAGCAGCCCGGGACTCTACAATGAGCAGTTCTTC

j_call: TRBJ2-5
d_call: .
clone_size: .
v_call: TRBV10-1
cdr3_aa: CASSESSERETQYF
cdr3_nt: TGCGCCAGCAGTGAGTCCTCCGAGAGGGAGACCCAGTACTTC

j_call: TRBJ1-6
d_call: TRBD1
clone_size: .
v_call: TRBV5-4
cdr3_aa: CASSLGQGSSSPLHF
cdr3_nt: TGTGCCAGCAGCCTGGGACAGGGGTCTAGTTCACCCCTCCACTTT

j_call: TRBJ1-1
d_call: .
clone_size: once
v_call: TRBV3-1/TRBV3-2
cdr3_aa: CASSQVGGPEAFF
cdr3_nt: TGTGCCAGCAGCCAGGTAGGAGGCCCTGAAGCTTTCTTT

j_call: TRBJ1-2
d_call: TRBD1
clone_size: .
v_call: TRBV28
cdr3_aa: CASRGDRGLFYGYTF
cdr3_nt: TGTGCCAGCAGGGGGGACAGGGGGCTATTTTATGGCTACACCTTC

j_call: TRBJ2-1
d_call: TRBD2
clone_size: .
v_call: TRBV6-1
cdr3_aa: CASSELAGGEQFF
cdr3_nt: TGTGCCAGCAGTGAACTAGCGGGAGGTGAGCAGTTCTTC

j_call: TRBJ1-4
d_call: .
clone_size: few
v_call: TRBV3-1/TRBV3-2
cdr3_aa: CASSQAGGNEKLFF
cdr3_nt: TGTGCCAGCAGCCAAGCGGGGGGTAATGAAAAACTGTTTTTT

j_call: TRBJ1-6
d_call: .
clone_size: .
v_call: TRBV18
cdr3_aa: CASSPGLGSPLHF
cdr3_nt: TGTGCCAGCTCACCGGGGCTAGGTTCACCCCTCCACTTT

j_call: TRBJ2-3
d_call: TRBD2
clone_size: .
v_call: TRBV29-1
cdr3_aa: CSVKTSGGYTDTQYF
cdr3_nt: TGCAGCGTTAAGACTAGCGGTGGATACACAGATACGCAGTATTTT

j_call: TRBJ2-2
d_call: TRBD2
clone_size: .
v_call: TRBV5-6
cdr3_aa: CASSLRTSGRNTGELFF
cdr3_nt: TGTGCCAGCAGCTTGCGGACTAGCGGGAGGAACACCGGGGAGCTGTTTTTT

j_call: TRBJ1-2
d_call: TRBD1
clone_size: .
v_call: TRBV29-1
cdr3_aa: CSVRTGNYGYTF
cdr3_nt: TGCAGCGTTCGGACAGGGAACTATGGCTACACCTTC

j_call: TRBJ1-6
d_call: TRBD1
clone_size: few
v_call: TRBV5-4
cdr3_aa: CASSHDTGQGYNSPLHF
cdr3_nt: TGTGCCAGCAGCCACGATACAGGACAGGGCTATAATTCACCCCTCCACTTT

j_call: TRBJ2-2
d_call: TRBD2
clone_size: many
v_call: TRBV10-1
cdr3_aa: CASSVGLAGGRPGELFF
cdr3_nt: TGCGCCAGCAGTGTGGGGTTAGCGGGAGGCCGACCCGGGGAGCTGTTTTTT

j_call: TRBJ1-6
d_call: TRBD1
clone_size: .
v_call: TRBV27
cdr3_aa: CASSFGLGQGVNNSPLHF
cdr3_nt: TGTGCCAGCAGTTTCGGCCTGGGACAGGGTGTGAATAATTCACCCCTCCACTTT

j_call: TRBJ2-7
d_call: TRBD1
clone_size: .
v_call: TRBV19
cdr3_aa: CASSDRGSYYEQYF
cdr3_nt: TGTGCCAGTAGCGACAGGGGGTCTTACTACGAGCAGTACTTC

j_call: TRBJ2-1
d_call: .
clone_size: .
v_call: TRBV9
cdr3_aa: CASSAVDNEQFF
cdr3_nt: TGTGCCAGCAGCGCCGTCGACAATGAGCAGTTCTTC

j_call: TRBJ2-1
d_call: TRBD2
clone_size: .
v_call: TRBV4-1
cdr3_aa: CASSPGLAGGNEQFF
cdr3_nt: TGCGCCAGCAGCCCCGGACTAGCGGGGGGCAATGAGCAGTTCTTC

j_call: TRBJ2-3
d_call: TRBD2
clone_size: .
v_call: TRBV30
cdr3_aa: CAWSVGGSHDTQYF
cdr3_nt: TGTGCCTGGAGTGTTGGCGGGAGTCACGATACGCAGTATTTT

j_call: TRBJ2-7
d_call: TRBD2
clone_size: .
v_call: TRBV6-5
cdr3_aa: CASALAGDSYEQYF
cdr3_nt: TGTGCCAGCGCATTAGCGGGAGACTCCTACGAGCAGTACTTC

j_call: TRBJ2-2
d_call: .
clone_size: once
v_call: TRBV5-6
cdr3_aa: CASSPLGGRNTGELFF
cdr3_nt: TGTGCCAGCAGCCCCTTGGGGGGGCGAAACACCGGGGAGCTGTTTTTT

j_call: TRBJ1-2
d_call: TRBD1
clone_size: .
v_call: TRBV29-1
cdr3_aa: CSVRRQGANYGYTF
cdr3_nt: TGCAGCGTCAGACGGCAGGGGGCTAACTATGGCTACACCTTC

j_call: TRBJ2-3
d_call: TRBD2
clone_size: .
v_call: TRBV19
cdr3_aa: CASKGTSGRVGTDTQYF
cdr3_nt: TGTGCCAGTAAGGGGACTAGCGGGAGGGTCGGCACAGATACGCAGTATTTT

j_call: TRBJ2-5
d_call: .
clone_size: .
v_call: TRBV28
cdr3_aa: CASSSNKRTQETQYF
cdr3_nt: TGTGCCAGCAGTTCTAATAAGCGGACCCAAGAGACCCAGTACTTC

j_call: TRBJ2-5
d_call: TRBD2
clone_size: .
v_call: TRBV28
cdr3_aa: CASSPGTSGTKQETQYF
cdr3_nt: TGTGCCAGCAGCCCCGGGACTAGCGGGACGAAACAAGAGACCCAGTACTTC

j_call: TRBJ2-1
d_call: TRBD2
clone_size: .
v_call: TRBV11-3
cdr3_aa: CASSPRGTSLNYNEQFF
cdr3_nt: TGTGCCAGCAGCCCCCGCGGGACTAGTCTTAACTACAATGAGCAGTTCTTC

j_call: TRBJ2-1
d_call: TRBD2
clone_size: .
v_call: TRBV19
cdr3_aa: CASSWSGISYNEQFF
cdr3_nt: TGTGCCAGTAGTTGGAGCGGGATCTCCTACAATGAGCAGTTCTTC

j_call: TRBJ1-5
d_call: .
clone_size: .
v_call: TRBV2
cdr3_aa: CASSGGRGNQPQHF
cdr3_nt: TGTGCCAGCAGTGGGGGGCGGGGCAATCAGCCCCAGCATTTT

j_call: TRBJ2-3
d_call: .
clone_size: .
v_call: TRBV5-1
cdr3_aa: CASSLGAGALDTQYF
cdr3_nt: TGCGCCAGCAGCTTGGGAGCGGGTGCCCTTGATACGCAGTATTTT

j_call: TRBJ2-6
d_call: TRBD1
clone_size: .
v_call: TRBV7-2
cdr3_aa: CASSLRQGPSGANVLTF
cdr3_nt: TGTGCCAGCAGCTTACGACAGGGCCCCTCTGGGGCCAACGTCCTGACTTTC

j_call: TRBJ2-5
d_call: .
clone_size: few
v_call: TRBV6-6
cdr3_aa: CASSPERIETQYF
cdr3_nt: TGTGCCAGCAGTCCCGAGAGGATCGAGACCCAGTACTTC

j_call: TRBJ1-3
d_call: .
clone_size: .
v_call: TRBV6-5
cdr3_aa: CASSSQPKGAGNTIYF
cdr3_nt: TGTGCCAGCAGTTCCCAGCCCAAGGGGGCTGGAAACACCATATATTTT

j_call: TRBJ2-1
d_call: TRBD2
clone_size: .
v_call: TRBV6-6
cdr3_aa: CASSLAGGGSYNEQFF
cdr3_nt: TGTGCCAGCAGTTTAGCGGGAGGGGGTTCCTACAATGAGCAGTTCTTC

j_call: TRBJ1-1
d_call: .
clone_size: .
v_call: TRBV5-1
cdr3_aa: CASSLTTLNTEAFF
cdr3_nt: TGCGCCAGCAGCTTGACAACGTTGAACACTGAAGCTTTCTTT

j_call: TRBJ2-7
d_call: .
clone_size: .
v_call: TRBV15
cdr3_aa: CATSRDSKSGTYEQYF
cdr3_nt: TGTGCCACCAGCAGAGATAGTAAGTCTGGGACATACGAGCAGTACTTC

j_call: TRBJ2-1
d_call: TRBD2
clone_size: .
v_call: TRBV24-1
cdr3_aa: CATSALREGPVF
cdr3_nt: TGTGCCACCAGTGCGCTCCGGGAGGGCCCGGTCTTC

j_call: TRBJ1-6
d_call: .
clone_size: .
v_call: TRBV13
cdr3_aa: CASSRAGSPLHF
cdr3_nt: TGTGCCAGCAGCCGGGCGGGGTCACCCCTCCACTTT

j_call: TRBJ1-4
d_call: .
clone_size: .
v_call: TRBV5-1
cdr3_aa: CASSVDSPYRATNEKLFF
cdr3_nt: TGCGCCAGCAGCGTGGACAGCCCTTACCGTGCAACTAATGAAAAACTGTTTTTT